This is a list of T cell receptor beta chains from one sample in a study of CD8 T cells in ankylosing spondylitis. TCRdb redid the calling of the 5' RACE reads with MiXCR, one entry per CDR3 protein. The repertoire holds around 430,000 distinct CDR3 sequences, with 15% to 20% as singletons. Sequences were obtained from blood, either unsorted or a sorted T cell fraction (not recorded which). The receptors stem from a male donor with ankylosing spondylitis. Both conserved end residues are trimmed from each CDR3. Part of the rows lack a size; the others show once, few, many or a class for expanded clones.

V	J	size	CDR3
TRBV20-1	TRBJ2-7	few	SARDQVGTAYEQY
TRBV2	TRBJ2-1	few	ASIRGEYNEQF
TRBV7-9	TRBJ1-2	NA	ASSAGQPPYGYT
TRBV5-5	TRBJ1-2	few	ASSLDRGKFYGYT
TRBV6-2/TRBV6-3	TRBJ2-5	NA	ASSSGTSYERETQY
TRBV18	TRBJ1-5	few	ASSRDRDSNQPQH
TRBV11-2	TRBJ2-7	NA	ASSLGQGLWEQY
TRBV15	TRBJ2-7	few	ATSRDVGTSGRIEQY
TRBV11-2	TRBJ1-5	few	ASSLIGGQGFRNQPQH
TRBV9	TRBJ2-6	few	ASSARHTGSGANVLT
TRBV15	TRBJ2-6	NA	ATSRVGTGANVLT
TRBV20-1	TRBJ2-7	few	SAPGGGVYEQY
TRBV6-2/TRBV6-3	TRBJ1-1	few	ASIAQGASRGSAEAF
TRBV20-1	TRBJ1-1	few	SARGAGGALEAF
TRBV11-3	TRBJ2-1	NA	ASSSLATSSYNEQF
TRBV7-2	TRBJ2-1	many	ASSRLAGGYNEQF
TRBV29-1	TRBJ1-1	few	SVGRPSITEAF
TRBV10-1	TRBJ2-2	few	ASSLSLAGELF
TRBV7-3	TRBJ2-7	NA	ASSLTYGSEQY
TRBV19	TRBJ1-1	few	ASSNHRASDGSPKMNTEAF
TRBV7-9	TRBJ1-2	NA	SSSLTTGDYGYT
TRBV14	TRBJ2-1	few	ASSQAAGSYNEQF
TRBV15	TRBJ1-6	NA	ATSGGSGGSPLH
TRBV18	TRBJ1-4	NA	ASSARGNEKLF
TRBV20-1	TRBJ2-3	few	SASPSGTTDTQY
TRBV20-1	TRBJ2-3	NA	SSKALTHTDTQY
TRBV12-3/TRBV12-4	TRBJ1-1	many	ASSLLGGDTEAF